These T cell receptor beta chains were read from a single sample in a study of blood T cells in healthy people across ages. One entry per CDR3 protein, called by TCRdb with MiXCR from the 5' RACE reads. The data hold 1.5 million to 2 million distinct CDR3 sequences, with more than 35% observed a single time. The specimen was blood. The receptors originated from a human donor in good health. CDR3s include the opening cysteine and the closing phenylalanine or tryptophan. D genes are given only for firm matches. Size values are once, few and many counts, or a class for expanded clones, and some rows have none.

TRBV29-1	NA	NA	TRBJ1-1	TGCAGCGTTCTCGGAAGCACTGAAGCTTTCTTT	CSVLGSTEAFF
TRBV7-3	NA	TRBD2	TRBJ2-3	TGTGCCAGCAGCTCGTCCGGGACTAGCGGGGCCCCGTGGTATTTT	CASSSSGTSGAPWYF
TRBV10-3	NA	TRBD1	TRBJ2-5	TGTGCCATCACGCAGGGGGCTGGGGAGACCCAGTACTTC	CAITQGAGETQYF
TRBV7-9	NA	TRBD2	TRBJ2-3	TGTGCCAGCTTTCGATCTCTAGCGGGGGGGCCCACAGATACGCAGTATTTT	CASFRSLAGGPTDTQYF
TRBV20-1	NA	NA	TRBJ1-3	TGCAGTGCTAGAGAGGGGAGTGGAAACACCATATATTTT	CSAREGSGNTIYF
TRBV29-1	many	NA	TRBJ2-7	TGCAGCGTTGTCTGGTCTGGTACCTACGAGCAGTACTTC	CSVVWSGTYEQYF
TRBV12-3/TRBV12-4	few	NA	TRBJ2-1	TGTGCCAGCAGTCCAACAGGATACTGGTCGTACAATGAGCAGTTCTTC	CASSPTGYWSYNEQFF
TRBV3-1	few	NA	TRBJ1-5	TGTGCCAGCAGCCAGGGGGGCGGTTCGCCCCAGCATTTT	CASSQGGGSPQHF
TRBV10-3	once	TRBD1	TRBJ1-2	TGTGCCATCAGTGGGGGGACAGGGTCCTATGGCTACACCTTC	CAISGGTGSYGYTF
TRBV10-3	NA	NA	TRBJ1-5	TGTGCCATCAGTGTCGGGCGCAATCAGCCCCAGCATTTT	CAISVGRNQPQHF
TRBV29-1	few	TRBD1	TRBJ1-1	TGCAGCGGATCTTTGACAGGGACTGAAGCTTTCTTT	CSGSLTGTEAFF
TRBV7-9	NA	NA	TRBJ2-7	TGTGCCAGCGGCTCTTTAGTGACTGAAACCTACGAGCAGTACTTC	CASGSLVTETYEQYF
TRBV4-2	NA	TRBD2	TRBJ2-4	TGTGCCAGCAGCCAAGGATCTAGCGGGGGGGCCGGAAACATTCAGTACTTC	CASSQGSSGGAGNIQYF
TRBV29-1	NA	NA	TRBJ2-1	TGCAGTGTTGAAAATGGACGAGAGAATGAGCAGTTCTTC	CSVENGRENEQFF
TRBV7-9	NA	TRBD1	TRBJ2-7	TGTGCCAGCAGCCCCCCCGGGACAGAGACCCGCTCCTACGAGCAGTACTTC	CASSPPGTETRSYEQYF
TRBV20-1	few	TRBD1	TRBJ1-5	TGCAGTGCTAGTGAGGGGGCGGGGAATCAGCCCCAGCATTTT	CSASEGAGNQPQHF
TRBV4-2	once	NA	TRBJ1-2	TGTGCCAGCAGCCAAGATAGGGGTGCCCGACATGGCTACACCTTC	CASSQDRGARHGYTF
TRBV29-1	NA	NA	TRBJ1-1	TGCAGCACGCTGGACCTGAACACTGAAGCTTTCTTT	CSTLDLNTEAFF
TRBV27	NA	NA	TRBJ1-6	TGTGCCAGCAGTTTATCGCTCCCGGGGGATTCACCCCTCCACTTT	CASSLSLPGDSPLHF
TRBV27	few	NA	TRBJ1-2	TGTGCCAGCAGTTTAAACACTGGGTTCGGCTACACCTTC	CASSLNTGFGYTF
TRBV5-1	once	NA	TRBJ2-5	TGCGCCAGCAGCTTGGGTAGGGGGTTCGACAGCTCCCAAGAGACCCGGTACTTC	CASSLGRGFDSSQETRYF
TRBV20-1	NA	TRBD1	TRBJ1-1	TGCAGTGCTAGTATACCGGGACAGGTGAAACACATGAACACTGAAGCTTTCTTT	CSASIPGQVKHMNTEAFF
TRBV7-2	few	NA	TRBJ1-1	TGTGCCAGCAGCTTCCCACAGGTCACTGAAGCTTTCTTT	CASSFPQVTEAFF
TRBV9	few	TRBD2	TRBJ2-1	TGTGCCAGCAGCGTAGCTTTGGGGCGGGGGGTGTACGGGGAGCAGTTCTTC	CASSVALGRGVYGEQFF
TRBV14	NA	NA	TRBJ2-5	TGTGCCAGCAGCCAAGATAAGTGGTCAACAAGACAAGAGACCCAGTACTTC	CASSQDKWSTRQETQYF
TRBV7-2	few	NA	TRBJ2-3	TGTGCCAGCAGTCGAATAGATACGCAGTATTTT	CASSRIDTQYF
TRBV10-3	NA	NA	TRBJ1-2	TGTGCCATCAGTGAGGGAGAGAGTGGCTACACCTTC	CAISEGESGYTF
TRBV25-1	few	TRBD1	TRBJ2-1	TGTGCCAGCAGCGGGACAGTCTACAATGAGCAGTTCTTC	CASSGTVYNEQFF
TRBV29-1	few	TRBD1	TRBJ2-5	TGCAGCGTTGAAGGGGGGATTCGACAGGGTTTAGAGACCCAGTACTTC	CSVEGGIRQGLETQYF
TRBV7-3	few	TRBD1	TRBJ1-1	TGTGCCAGCAGCTCAGGGGGGTCGAACACTGAAGCTTTCTTT	CASSSGGSNTEAFF
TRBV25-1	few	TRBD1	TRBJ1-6	TGTGCCACCACGAGATCGGACAGGGACGGTTCACCCCTCCACTTT	CATTRSDRDGSPLHF
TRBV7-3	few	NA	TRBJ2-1	TGTGCCAGCAGCCAAACCTCGGAGGGGCCAAACGGGGTTGAGCAGTTCTTC	CASSQTSEGPNGVEQFF
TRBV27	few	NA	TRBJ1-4	TGTGCCAGCGGCACAACTAATGAAAAACTGTTTTTT	CASGTTNEKLFF
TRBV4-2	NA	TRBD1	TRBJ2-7	TGTGCCAACAGCCTAGGGACAGGGACCTACGAGCAGTACTTC	CANSLGTGTYEQYF
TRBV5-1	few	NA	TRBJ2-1	TGCGCCAGCAGCTTGGACACGACAAGGGGGGATGAGCAGTTCTTC	CASSLDTTRGDEQFF
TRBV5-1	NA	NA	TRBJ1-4	TGCGCCAGCAGCTTGGTGAGCGGGGGAAATGATGAAAAACTGTTTTTT	CASSLVSGGNDEKLFF
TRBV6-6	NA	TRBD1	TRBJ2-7	TGTGCCAGCAGTTACTCGATCGGGACAGGGTCCGAGCAGTACTTC	CASSYSIGTGSEQYF
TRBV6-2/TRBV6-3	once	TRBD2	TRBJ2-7	TGTGCCAGCAGAAAATCCGGGACTAGCGGAAAATACGAGCAGTACTTC	CASRKSGTSGKYEQYF
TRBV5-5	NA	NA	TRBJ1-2	TGTGCCAGCAGCTTACCTGGAGACGGGAGTGGCTACACCTTC	CASSLPGDGSGYTF
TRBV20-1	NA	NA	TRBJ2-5	TGCAGTGCTAGCTTGGATTCCGAGACCCTAGAGACCCAGTACTTC	CSASLDSETLETQYF
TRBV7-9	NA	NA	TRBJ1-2	TGTGCCAGCAGCTTAGAAATATTCGGGAATGGCTACACCTTC	CASSLEIFGNGYTF
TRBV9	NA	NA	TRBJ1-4	TGTGCCAGCAGCGTTTCGGGGGAGGGGGAAAAACTGTTTTTT	CASSVSGEGEKLFF
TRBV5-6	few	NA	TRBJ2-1	TGTGCCAGCAGCTTTGACAAGTACAATGAGCAGTTCTTC	CASSFDKYNEQFF
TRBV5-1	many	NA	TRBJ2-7	TGCGCCAGCAGCCCGAGTGGGTTCGGGGCGTCCTACGAGCAGTACTTC	CASSPSGFGASYEQYF
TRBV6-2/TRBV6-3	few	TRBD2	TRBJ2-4	TGTGCCAGCAGTTACGGTCTAGCGGACCTCTCGGAGCAGTACTTC	CASSYGLADLSEQYF
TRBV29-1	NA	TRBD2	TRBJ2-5	TGCAGCGTCCCCTTGGGCAGCGGGGGGGCCCGAGAGACCCAGTACTTC	CSVPLGSGGARETQYF
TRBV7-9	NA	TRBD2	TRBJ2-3	TGTGCCAGCAGCGTAAAGCGGGGGGGCTCCGCAGATACGCAGTATTTT	CASSVKRGGSADTQYF
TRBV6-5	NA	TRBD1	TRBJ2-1	TGTGCCAGCAGTTACTCGGGACAGCACAATGAGCAGTTCTTC	CASSYSGQHNEQFF
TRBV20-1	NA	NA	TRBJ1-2	TGCAGTGCTCCTACCCAGGGGTCTAACTATGGCTACACCTTC	CSAPTQGSNYGYTF
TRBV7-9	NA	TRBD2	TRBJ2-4	TGTGCCAGCAGCCCCCGACTAGCGGGGGGGCTAATCCTTCAGTACTTC	CASSPRLAGGLILQYF
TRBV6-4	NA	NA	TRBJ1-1	TGTGCCAGCAGTGCCCAGACAGGAAACACTGAAGCTTTCTTT	CASSAQTGNTEAFF
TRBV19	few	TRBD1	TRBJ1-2	TGTGCCAGCGCGACAGGGACTGGCTACACCTTC	CASATGTGYTF
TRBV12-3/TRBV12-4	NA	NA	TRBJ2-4	TGTGCCAGCAGTTTAAGGGCAGGGGGGAGCACAGCCAAAAACATTCAGTACTTC	CASSLRAGGSTAKNIQYF
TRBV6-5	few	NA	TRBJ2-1	TGTGCCAGCAGTTACTCCCTTCGGGGGCAGAGCTCCTACAATGAGCAGTTCTTC	CASSYSLRGQSSYNEQFF
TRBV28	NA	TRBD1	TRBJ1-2	TGTGCCAGCAGTTTGGGCCCGACAGGGGCGGACTATGGCTACACCTTC	CASSLGPTGADYGYTF
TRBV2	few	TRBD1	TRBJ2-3	TGTGCCAGCAGTGAAGGGACAGGGGTGAAGACAGATACGCAGTATTTT	CASSEGTGVKTDTQYF
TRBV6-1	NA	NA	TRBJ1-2	TGTGCCAGCAGTGAATGGGTGGGGAACAGTGGCATCTATGGCTACACCTTC	CASSEWVGNSGIYGYTF
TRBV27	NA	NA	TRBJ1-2	TGTGCCAGCAGTTTGGCACCGCACTATGGCTACACCTTC	CASSLAPHYGYTF
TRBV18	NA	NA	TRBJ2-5	TGTGCCAGCTCACCACCAGGGTACCAGGCCCAGTACTTC	CASSPPGYQAQYF